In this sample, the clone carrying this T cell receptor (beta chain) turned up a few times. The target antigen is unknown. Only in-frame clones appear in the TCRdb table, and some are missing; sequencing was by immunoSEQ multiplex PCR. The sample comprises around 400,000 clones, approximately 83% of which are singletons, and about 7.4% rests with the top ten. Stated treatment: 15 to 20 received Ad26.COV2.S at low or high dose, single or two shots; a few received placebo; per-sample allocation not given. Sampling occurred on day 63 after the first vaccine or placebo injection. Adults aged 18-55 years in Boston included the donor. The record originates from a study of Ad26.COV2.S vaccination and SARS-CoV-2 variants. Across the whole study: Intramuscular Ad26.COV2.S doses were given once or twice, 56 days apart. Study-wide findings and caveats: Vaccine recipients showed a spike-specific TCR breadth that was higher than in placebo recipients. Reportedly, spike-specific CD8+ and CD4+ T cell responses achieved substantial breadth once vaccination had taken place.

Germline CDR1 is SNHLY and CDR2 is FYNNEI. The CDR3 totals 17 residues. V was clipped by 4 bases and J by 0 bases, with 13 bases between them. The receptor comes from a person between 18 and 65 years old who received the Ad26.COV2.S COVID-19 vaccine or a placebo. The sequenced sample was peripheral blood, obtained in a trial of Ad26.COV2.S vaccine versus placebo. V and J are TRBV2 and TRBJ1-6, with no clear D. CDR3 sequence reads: CASSGRTAGSYNSPLHF. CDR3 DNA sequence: TGTGCCAGCAGTGGTAGAACAGCGGGCTCCTATAATTCACCCCTCCACTTT.